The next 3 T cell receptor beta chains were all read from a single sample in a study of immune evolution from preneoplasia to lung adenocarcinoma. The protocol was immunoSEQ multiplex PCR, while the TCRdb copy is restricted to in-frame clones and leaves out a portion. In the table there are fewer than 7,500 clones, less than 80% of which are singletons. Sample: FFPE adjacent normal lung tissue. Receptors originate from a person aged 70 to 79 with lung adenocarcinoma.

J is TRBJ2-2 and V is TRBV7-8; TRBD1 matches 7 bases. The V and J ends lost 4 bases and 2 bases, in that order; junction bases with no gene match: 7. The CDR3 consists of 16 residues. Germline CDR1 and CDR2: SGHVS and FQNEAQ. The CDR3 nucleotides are TGTGCCAGCAGCTCATATCGGGACAGTAACACCGGGGAGCTGTTTTTT. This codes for CASSSYRDSNTGELFF.

As DNA, the CDR3 is TGTGCCAGCAGCTTAAAATTATCGGCCGGGGAGCTGTTTTTT. It specifies CASSLKLSAGELFF. The gene calls are TRBV7-2 and TRBJ2-2, with unresolved D. CDR1 is SGHTA and CDR2 is FQGNSA in the germline V gene. The CDR3 sequence is 14 residues long. With 2 bases removed from V and 6 bases from J, the gap between germline ends came to 10 bases.

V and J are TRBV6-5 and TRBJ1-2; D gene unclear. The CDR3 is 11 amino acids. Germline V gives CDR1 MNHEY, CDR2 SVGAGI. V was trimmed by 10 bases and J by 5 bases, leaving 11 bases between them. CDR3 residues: CATQRGYGYTF. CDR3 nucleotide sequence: TGTGCCACCCAGCGGGGTTATGGCTACACCTTC.